A single sample gave rise to the 15 T cell receptor beta chains below, sequenced in a study of human T cells and chemical hapten exposure. TCRdb ran MiXCR on the RACE reads and lists one entry per CDR3 protein. The sample includes around 99,000 distinct CDR3 sequences, about a tenth of them seen just once. Time point of the sample: patch test 2, 6 weeks after DPC sensitization. The treatment here: therapeutic diphenylcyclopropenone sensitization with weekly scalp DPC. Sample: whole blood, taken in connection with sensitization to the hapten diphenylcyclopropenone (DPC). The receptors derive from a woman in her thirties or forties with alopecia areata. Some clones in this sample may be carry-over from other donors' samples.

Comment on this clonotype: Just one base apart from a much larger clone, this may be a read error. This rearrangement joins TRBV6-2 or TRBV6-3 to TRBJ2-7; TRBD2 might be the D (5 bases). CDR3 size: 14 residues. Germline V lookup: CDR1 MNHEY, CDR2 SVGEGT. CDR3 DNA: TGTGCCAGCAGTTGGAGCGGTACTACCTACGGGCAGTACTTC. Residues: CASSWSGTTYGQYF.

This clonotype turned up a few times. CDR3 loop: CASSYSVAGEDQPQHF. The CDR3 DNA is TGTGCCAGCAGTTACTCGGTTGCAGGGGAGGATCAGCCCCAGCATTTT. The chain recombines TRBV6-6 with TRBJ1-5; a possible D gene is TRBD1 (6 bases). The CDR3 runs to 16 residues. CDR1 is MNHNY and CDR2 is SVGAGI in the germline V gene (reference sequence). V shed 0 bases and J shed 5 bases, with 14 bases lying between them.

The table lists this clonotype with many counts. V usage is TRBV29-1 and J usage is TRBJ2-2; 7 bases line up with TRBD1. The trim removed 1 base at V and 5 bases at J, leaving 7 bases unmatched. CDR3 length equals 15 residues. Germline CDR1 and CDR2: SQVTM and ANQGSEA. The chain's CDR3 is CSVEAGAGGTGELFF. In nucleotides, the CDR3 is TGCAGCGTTGAAGCCGGAGCAGGGGGTACCGGGGAGCTGTTTTTT.

The V gene is TRBV7-2, the J gene TRBJ1-1; no clear D. Germline V gives CDR1 SGHTA, CDR2 FQGNSA. The V and J ends lost 5 bases and 0 bases respectively, with 7 bases between them. The CDR3 is made up of 13 amino acids. As DNA, the CDR3 is TGTGCCAGCAGCCGCAGTTTGAACACTGAAGCTTTCTTT. Its translation is CASSRSLNTEAFF.

In this sample, this clonotype turned up a few times. The chain combines TRBV6-2 or TRBV6-3 with TRBJ2-3; D uncertain. CDR3 length: 14 residues. Deletions cut 5 bases from V and 3 bases from J, with 12 bases between. Germline V gene sequence: CDR1 MNHEY, CDR2 SVGEGT. The CDR3 sequence is CASSTPLRTDTQYF. The CDR3 bases are TGTGCCAGCAGTACCCCTCTCCGGACAGATACGCAGTATTTT.

Many counts were recorded for this clonotype. The chain uses TRBV12-3 or TRBV12-4 and TRBJ2-5; perhaps TRBD2 as D (6 bases). The CDR3 consists of 14 residues. The V gene lost 7 bases and the J gene lost 5 bases, with 17 bases spanning the gap. The CDR3 nucleotides read TGTGCCAGCATCCCTGGAGGGAGAGGGGAGACCCAGTACTTC. Translating it yields CASIPGGRGETQYF.

This clonotype was detected ten times or more. The gene calls are TRBV7-9 and TRBJ2-2, with D unclear. This CDR3 contains 15 residues. The germline V and J ends were trimmed by 4 bases and 2 bases, with 11 bases remaining between them. Per germline, CDR1 SEHNR and CDR2 FQNEAQ (reference sequence). CDR3 sequence reads: CASSSPGTNTGELFF. DNA for the CDR3: TGTGCCAGCAGCTCCCCAGGAACAAACACCGGGGAGCTGTTTTTT.

This clonotype was recorded a few times. The chain carries TRBV7-2 and TRBJ2-3; 10 bases are a match to TRBD2. The V segment lost 1 base and the J segment 7 bases; nucleotides outside the gene matches: 8. Germline loops: CDR1 SGHTA, CDR2 FQGNSA. This CDR3 comprises 16 residues. The CDR3 DNA reads as TGTGCCAGCAGCTTAGGGTCAGCGGGGGGGACGAATACGCAGTATTTT. Its protein product is CASSLGSAGGTNTQYF.

The chain couples TRBV27 to TRBJ2-3; D assignment may be TRBD1 or TRBD2 (5 bases each). The CDR3 is made up of 15 amino acids. Germline CDR1 and CDR2: MNHEY and SMNVEV (reference sequence). The V gene lost 8 bases and the J gene lost 3 bases, with 18 bases spanning the gap. Here the CDR3 reads CASGGSGRETDTQYF. In nucleotides, the CDR3 is TGTGCCAGCGGGGGTTCGGGCAGGGAGACAGATACGCAGTATTTT.

The rearrangement uses TRBV10-2 and TRBJ1-2, with D uncertain. The CDR3 covers 16 residues. In germline, CDR1 is WSHSY, CDR2 SAAADI. Trimming pared 1 base from V and 5 bases from J, leaving 17 bases between. The CDR3, as DNA: TGCGCCAGCAGTGAGTTGGCAGACCTGTTTAGGTATGGCTACACCTTC. This encodes CASSELADLFRYGYTF.

This clonotype was detected ten times or more. This sequence joins TRBV5-6 and TRBJ1-6; the match to TRBD1 covers 7 bases. The CDR3 is 15 amino acids. Germline V gene sequence: CDR1 SGHDT, CDR2 YYEEEE. The V segment lost 0 bases and the J segment 9 bases; nucleotides outside the gene matches: 6. CDR3 in amino acids: CASSLGGGNGSPLHF. As DNA, the CDR3 is TGTGCCAGCAGCTTGGGAGGGGGCAATGGTTCACCCCTCCACTTT.

A few counts support this clonotype. The chain is built from TRBV4-2 and TRBJ1-5, with TRBD1 matching 7 bases. CDR3 length: 15 amino acids. Germline V lookup: CDR1 LGHNA, CDR2 YNFKEQ. Trimming cost V 3 bases and J 7 bases; bases outside gene matches: 9. The CDR3 sequence is CASSHVRDRGQPQHF. In nucleotides, the CDR3 is TGTGCCAGCAGCCACGTCCGGGACAGAGGCCAGCCCCAGCATTTT.

This sequence joins TRBV12-3 or TRBV12-4 and TRBJ2-3, with a possible D match to TRBD1 (6 bases). The V end lost 4 bases, the J end lost 6 bases, and 14 bases lay between the germline ends. The CDR3 spans 14 residues. The CDR3 loop is CASSSGAPADTQYF. The CDR3 DNA sequence: TGTGCCAGCAGTTCAGGGGCCCCGGCGGATACGCAGTATTTT.

This clonotype was recorded a few times. The rearrangement uses TRBV6-4 and TRBJ2-3, with 7 bases that match TRBD2. Germline lookup yields CDR1 MRHNA and CDR2 SNTAGT. This CDR3 region has 15 residues. J gave up 2 bases and V 3 bases, and 5 bases lay outside the gene matches. Here the CDR3 reads CASSENGGNTDTQYF. The CDR3 region has the DNA TGTGCCAGCAGTGAAAACGGGGGGAACACAGATACGCAGTATTTT.

CDR3 DNA: TGCAGTGCTAGCCTGCTAGGGACTAACGAGCAGTACTTC. Its translation is CSASLLGTNEQYF. V gene TRBV20-1 combines with J gene TRBJ2-7; 7 nucleotides align to TRBD2. V dropped 3 bases and J dropped 5; count of bases not matched to a gene: 7. The CDR3 covers 13 residues. Germline V gives CDR1 DFQATT, CDR2 SNEGSKA (reference sequence).